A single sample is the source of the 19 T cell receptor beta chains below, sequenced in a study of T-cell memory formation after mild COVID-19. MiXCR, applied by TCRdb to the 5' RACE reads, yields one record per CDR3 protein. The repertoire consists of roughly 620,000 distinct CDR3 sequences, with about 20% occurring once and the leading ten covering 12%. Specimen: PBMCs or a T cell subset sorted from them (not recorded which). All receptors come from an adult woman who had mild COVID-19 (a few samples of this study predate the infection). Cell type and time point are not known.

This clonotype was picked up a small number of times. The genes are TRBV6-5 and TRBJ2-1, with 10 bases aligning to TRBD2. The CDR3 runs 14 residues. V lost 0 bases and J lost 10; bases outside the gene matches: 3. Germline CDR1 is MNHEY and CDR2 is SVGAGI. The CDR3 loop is CASSYSTSGFEQFF. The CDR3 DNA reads TGTGCCAGCAGTTACTCGACTAGCGGGTTCGAGCAGTTCTTC.

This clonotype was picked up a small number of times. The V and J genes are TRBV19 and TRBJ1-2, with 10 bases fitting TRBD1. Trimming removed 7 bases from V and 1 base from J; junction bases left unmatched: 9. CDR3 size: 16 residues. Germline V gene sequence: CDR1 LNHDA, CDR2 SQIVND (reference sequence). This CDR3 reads CASTGDRGRLNYGYTF. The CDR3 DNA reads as TGTGCCAGTACCGGGGACAGGGGACGACTTAACTATGGCTACACCTTC. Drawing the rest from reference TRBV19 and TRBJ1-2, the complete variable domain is DGGITQSPKYLFRKEGQNVTLSCEQNLNHDAMYWYRQDPGQGLRLIYYSQIVNDFQKGDIAEGYSVSREKKESFPLTVTSAQKNPTAFYLCASTGDRGRLNYGYTFGSGTRLTVV.

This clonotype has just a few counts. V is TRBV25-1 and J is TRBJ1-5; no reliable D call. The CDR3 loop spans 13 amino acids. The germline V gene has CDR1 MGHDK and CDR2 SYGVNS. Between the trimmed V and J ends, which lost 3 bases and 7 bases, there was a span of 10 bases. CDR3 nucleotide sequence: TGTGCCAGCAGTGACGGAAATCGACAGCCCCAGCATTTT. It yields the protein CASSDGNRQPQHF.

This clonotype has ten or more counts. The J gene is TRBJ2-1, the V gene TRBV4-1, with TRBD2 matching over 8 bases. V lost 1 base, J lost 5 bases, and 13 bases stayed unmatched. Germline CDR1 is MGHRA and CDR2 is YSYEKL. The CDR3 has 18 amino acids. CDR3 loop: CASSQAPEISGVDNEQFF. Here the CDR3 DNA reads TGCGCCAGCAGCCAAGCCCCCGAGATTAGCGGGGTCGACAATGAGCAGTTCTTC.

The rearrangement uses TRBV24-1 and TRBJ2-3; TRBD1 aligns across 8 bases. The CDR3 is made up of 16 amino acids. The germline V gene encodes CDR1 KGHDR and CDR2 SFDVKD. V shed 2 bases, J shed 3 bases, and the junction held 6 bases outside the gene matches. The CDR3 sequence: CATSDYGRGRTDTQYF. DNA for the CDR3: TGTGCCACCAGTGATTACGGCAGGGGGCGAACAGATACGCAGTATTTT.

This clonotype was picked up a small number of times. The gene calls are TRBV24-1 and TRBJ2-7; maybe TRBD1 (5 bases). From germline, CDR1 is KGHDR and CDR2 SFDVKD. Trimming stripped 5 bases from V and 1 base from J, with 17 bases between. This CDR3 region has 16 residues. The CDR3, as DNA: TGTGCCACCAGTGCCCGCGTGGGAAAGGGGTCCTACGAGCAGTACTTC. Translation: CATSARVGKGSYEQYF.

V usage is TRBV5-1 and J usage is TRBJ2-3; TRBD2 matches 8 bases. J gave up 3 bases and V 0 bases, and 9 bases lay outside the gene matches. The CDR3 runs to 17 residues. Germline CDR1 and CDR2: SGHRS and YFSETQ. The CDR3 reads CASSLAQTSGSTDTQYF. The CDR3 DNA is TGCGCCAGCAGCTTGGCCCAAACTAGCGGCAGTACAGATACGCAGTATTTT.

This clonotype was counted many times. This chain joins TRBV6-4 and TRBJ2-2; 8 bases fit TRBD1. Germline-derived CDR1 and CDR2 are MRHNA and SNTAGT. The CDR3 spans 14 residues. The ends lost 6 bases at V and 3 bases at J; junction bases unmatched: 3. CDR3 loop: CASSPDRDTGELFF. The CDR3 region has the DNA TGTGCCAGCAGCCCGGACAGGGACACCGGGGAGCTGTTTTTT.

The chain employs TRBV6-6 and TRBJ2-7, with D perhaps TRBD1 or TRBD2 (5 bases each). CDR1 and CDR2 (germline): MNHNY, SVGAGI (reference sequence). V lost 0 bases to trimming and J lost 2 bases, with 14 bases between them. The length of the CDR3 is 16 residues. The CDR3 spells CASSYSMAGTTYEQYF. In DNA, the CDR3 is TGTGCCAGCAGTTACTCGATGGCAGGGACGACCTACGAGCAGTACTTC.

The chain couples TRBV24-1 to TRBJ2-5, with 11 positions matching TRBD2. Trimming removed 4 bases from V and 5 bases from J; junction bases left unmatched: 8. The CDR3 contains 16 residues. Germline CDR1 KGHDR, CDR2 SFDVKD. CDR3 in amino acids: CATSDPGLAVAETQYF. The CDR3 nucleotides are TGTGCCACCAGTGACCCGGGACTAGCGGTGGCCGAGACCCAGTACTTC.

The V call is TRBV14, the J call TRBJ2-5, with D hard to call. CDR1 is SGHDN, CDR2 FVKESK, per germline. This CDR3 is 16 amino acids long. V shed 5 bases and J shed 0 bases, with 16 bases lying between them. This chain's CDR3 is CASSKMGRGNQETQYF. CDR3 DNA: TGTGCCAGCAGCAAGATGGGCCGTGGGAACCAAGAGACCCAGTACTTC.

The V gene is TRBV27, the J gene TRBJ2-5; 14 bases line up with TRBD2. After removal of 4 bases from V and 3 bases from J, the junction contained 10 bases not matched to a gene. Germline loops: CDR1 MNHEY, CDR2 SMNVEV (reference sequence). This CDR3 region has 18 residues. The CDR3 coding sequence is TGTGCCAGCAGTTCTACCCCCGGGACTAGCGGGAGTAAAGAGACCCAGTACTTC. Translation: CASSSTPGTSGSKETQYF.

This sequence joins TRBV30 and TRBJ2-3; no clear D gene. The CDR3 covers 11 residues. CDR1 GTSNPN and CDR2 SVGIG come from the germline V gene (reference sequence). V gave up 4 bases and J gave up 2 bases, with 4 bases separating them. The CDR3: CAWTATDTQYF. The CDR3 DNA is TGTGCCTGGACGGCCACAGATACGCAGTATTTT. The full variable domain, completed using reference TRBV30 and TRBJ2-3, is SQTIHQWPATLVQPVGSPLSLECTVEGTSNPNLYWYRQAAGRGLQLLFYSVGIGQISSEVPQNLSASRPQDRQFILSSKKLLLSDSGFYLCAWTATDTQYFGPGTRLTVL.

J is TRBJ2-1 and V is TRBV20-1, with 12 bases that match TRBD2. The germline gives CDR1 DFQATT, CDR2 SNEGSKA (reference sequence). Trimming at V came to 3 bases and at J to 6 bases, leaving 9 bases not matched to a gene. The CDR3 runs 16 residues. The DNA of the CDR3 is TGCAGTGCTAGTGATCTACTAGCGGGAGGTGCCAATGAGCAGTTCTTC. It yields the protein CSASDLLAGGANEQFF.

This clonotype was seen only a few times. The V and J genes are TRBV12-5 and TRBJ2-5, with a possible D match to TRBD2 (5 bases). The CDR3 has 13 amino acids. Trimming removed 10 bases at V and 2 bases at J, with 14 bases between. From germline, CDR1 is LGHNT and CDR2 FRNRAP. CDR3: CATKRWEQETQYF. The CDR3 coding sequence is TGTGCTACAAAGCGATGGGAGCAAGAGACCCAGTACTTC.

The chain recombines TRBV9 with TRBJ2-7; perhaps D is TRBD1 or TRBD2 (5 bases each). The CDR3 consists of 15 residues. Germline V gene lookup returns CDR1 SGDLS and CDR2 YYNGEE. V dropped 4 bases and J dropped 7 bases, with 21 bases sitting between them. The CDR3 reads CASSPQRGSTREQYF. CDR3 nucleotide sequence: TGTGCCAGCAGCCCCCAGAGGGGATCTACTAGGGAGCAGTACTTC.

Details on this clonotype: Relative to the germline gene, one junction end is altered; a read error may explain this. The CDR3 DNA follows: TGTGCCAACAGTGAATTTGGAAAAACTAGCGGGAGTTTAACAGATACGCAGTATTTT. Its protein is CANSEFGKTSGSLTDTQYF. The chain joins TRBV24-1 to TRBJ2-3; 11 bases are shared with TRBD2. Germline V gene sequence: CDR1 KGHDR, CDR2 SFDVKD. The CDR3 is made up of 19 amino acids.

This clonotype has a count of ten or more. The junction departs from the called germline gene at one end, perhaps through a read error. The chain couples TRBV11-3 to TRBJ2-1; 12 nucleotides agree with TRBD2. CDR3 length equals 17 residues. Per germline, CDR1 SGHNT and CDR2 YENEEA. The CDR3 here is CASSLDRLAGVNNEQFF. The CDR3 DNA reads TGTGCCAGCAGCCTAGATCGACTAGCGGGAGTAAACAATGAGCAGTTCTTC. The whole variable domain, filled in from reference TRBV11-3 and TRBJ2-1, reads EAGVVQSPRYKIIEKKQPVAFWCNPISGHNTLYWYLQNLGQGPELLIRYENEEAVDDSQLPKDRFSAERLKGVDSTLKIQPAELGDSAVYLCASSLDRLAGVNNEQFFGPGTRLTVL.

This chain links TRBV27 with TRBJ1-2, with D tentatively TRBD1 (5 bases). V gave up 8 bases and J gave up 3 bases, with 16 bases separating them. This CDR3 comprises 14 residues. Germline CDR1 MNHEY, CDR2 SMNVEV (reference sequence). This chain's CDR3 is CASAKPGPDYGYTF. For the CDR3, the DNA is TGTGCCAGCGCAAAGCCGGGACCTGACTATGGCTACACCTTC.